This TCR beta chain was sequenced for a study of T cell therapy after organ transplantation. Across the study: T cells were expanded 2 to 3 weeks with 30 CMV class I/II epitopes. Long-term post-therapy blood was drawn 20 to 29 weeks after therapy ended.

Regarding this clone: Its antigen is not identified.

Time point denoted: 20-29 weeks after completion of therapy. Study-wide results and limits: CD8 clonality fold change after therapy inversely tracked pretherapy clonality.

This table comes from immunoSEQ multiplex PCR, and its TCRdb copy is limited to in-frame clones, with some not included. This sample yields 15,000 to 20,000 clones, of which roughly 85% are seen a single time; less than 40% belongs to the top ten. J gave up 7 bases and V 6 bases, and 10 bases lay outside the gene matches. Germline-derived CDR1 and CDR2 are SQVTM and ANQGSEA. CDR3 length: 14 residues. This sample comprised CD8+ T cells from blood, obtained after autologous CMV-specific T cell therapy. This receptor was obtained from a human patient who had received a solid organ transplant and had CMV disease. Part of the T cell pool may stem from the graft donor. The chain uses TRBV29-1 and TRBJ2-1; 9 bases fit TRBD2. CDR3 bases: TGCAGCGTCGGTTGGGGTAGCGGGAGTAATGAGCAGTTCTTC. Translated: CSVGWGSGSNEQFF.